The 17 T cell receptor beta chains below all came from one sample that was sequenced in a study of T cell responses to AZD1222 COVID-19 vaccine. Using immunoSEQ multiplex PCR, the repertoire was profiled, and TCRdb retains in-frame clones only, with some absent. This sample yields tens of thousands of clones, of which 80% to 90% are seen a single time; roughly 6.3% belongs to the top ten. Source: peripheral blood, taken on day 0 of AZD1222 vaccination. Receptors originate from an adult in good health.

The chain carries TRBV24-1 and TRBJ1-1; tentatively, D is TRBD1 (6 bases). CDR1 is KGHDR and CDR2 is SFDVKD in the germline V gene. The CDR3 loop spans 14 amino acids. The V end was cut by 2 bases, the J end by 3 bases, with 9 bases between. The CDR3, as DNA: TGTGCCACCAGTGATTCTTACAGGGACACTGAAGCTTTCTTT. Protein product: CATSDSYRDTEAFF.

The chain employs TRBV27 and TRBJ1-2, with a weak D call TRBD1 (6 bases). From germline, CDR1 is MNHEY and CDR2 SMNVEV (reference sequence). The CDR3 length is 14 residues. V dropped 2 bases and J dropped 4 bases, with 11 bases sitting between them. The DNA for the CDR3 is TGTGCCAGCAGTTTAACAGGGACCCTCTATGGCTACACCTTC. The encoded protein is CASSLTGTLYGYTF.

The rearrangement links TRBV19 to TRBJ1-5; TRBD1 might be the D (6 bases). CDR1 and CDR2 from the germline V gene are LNHDA and SQIVND (reference sequence). The CDR3 extends over 15 amino acids. V was pared by 6 bases and J by 2 bases, with 14 bases between. The CDR3 protein is CASRGQVWGNQPQHF. As DNA, the CDR3 is TGTGCCAGTAGGGGACAAGTTTGGGGCAATCAGCCCCAGCATTTT. Drawing the rest from reference TRBV19 and TRBJ1-5, the complete variable domain is DGGITQSPKYLFRKEGQNVTLSCEQNLNHDAMYWYRQDPGQGLRLIYYSQIVNDFQKGDIAEGYSVSREKKESFPLTVTSAQKNPTAFYLCASRGQVWGNQPQHFGDGTRLSIL.

V and J are TRBV18 and TRBJ2-7; D call uncertain. The V end was cut by 1 base, the J end by 2 bases, with 12 bases between. The CDR3 contains 15 residues. Germline loops: CDR1 KGHSH, CDR2 LQKENI. CDR3 nucleotides: TGTGCCAGCTCACCACGTAGGCCACCAACCTACGAGCAGTACTTC. This translates into CASSPRRPPTYEQYF.

The sample holds one count of this clone. V usage is TRBV6-1 and J usage is TRBJ1-6, with D tentatively TRBD1 (5 bases). CDR1 is MNHNS, CDR2 SASEGT, per germline. The CDR3 is made up of 16 amino acids. Between the trimmed V and J ends, which lost 1 base and 6 bases, there was a span of 13 bases. CDR3 sequence: CASSEVGGNSNSPLHF. CDR3 DNA: TGTGCCAGCAGTGAAGTGGGGGGGAACAGTAATTCACCCCTCCACTTT.

Only one count was recorded for this clone. CDR3 sequence: CATSDPTPGQGNNEQFF. The CDR3 DNA is TGTGCCACCAGTGATCCAACTCCGGGACAGGGAAACAATGAGCAGTTCTTC. The chain joins TRBV24-1 to TRBJ2-1, with TRBD1 matching over 9 bases. V was pared by 3 bases and J by 5 bases, with 10 bases of the junction left unmatched. The CDR3 has 17 amino acids. The germline CDR1 and CDR2 sequences are KGHDR and SFDVKD.

This chain links TRBV5-8 with TRBJ2-5; a possible D gene is TRBD1 (6 bases). Deletions cut 2 bases from V and 2 bases from J, with 10 bases between. The CDR3 is made up of 14 amino acids. CDR1 is SGHTS and CDR2 is YDEGEE in the germline V gene. CDR3 loop: CASSFRTAQETQYF. The CDR3 region has the DNA TGTGCCAGCAGCTTTCGGACAGCTCAAGAGACCCAGTACTTC.

V usage is TRBV3-1 (or the pseudogene TRBV3-2) and J usage is TRBJ1-6, with TRBD1 as a possible D gene (6 bases). Trimming shortened V by 1 base and J by 8 bases, and 21 bases separated the two germline ends. Per germline, CDR1 LGHDT and CDR2 YNNKEL (reference sequence). The CDR3 consists of 18 residues. In DNA, the CDR3 is TGTGCCAGCAGCCAAGTGCATTCAACCGCAGGGGTAGATTCACCCCTCCACTTT. It translates to CASSQVHSTAGVDSPLHF.

The rearrangement joins TRBV7-4 to TRBJ2-7, with 8 bases fitting TRBD1. In germline, CDR1 is SGHVT, CDR2 SQSDAQ. Trimming took 4 bases from V and 3 from J; bases not matched to a gene: 5. The CDR3 runs 14 residues. CDR3 bases: TGTGCCAGCAGCTGCGGGACAGGTCTCTACGAGCAGTACTTC. Its protein product is CASSCGTGLYEQYF.

This clone appeared a single time. This chain joins TRBV11-2 and TRBJ1-1; 9 bases match TRBD1. The CDR3 totals 16 residues. The ends lost 1 base at V and 6 bases at J; junction bases unmatched: 9. Germline values: CDR1 SGHAT, CDR2 FQNNGV. For the CDR3, the DNA is TGTGCCAGCAGCTTAGGACTGGGACAGGGATCACCTGAAGCTTTCTTT. Amino acids: CASSLGLGQGSPEAFF.

The gene calls are TRBV28 and TRBJ2-1; TRBD2 matches 14 bases. The V and J ends lost 3 bases and 1 base, in that order; junction bases with no gene match: 11. Looked up from germline, CDR1 is MDHEN and CDR2 is SYDVKM. The CDR3 has 20 amino acids. The CDR3 protein is CASSFTAGTSGSSSYNEQFF. In nucleotides, the CDR3 is TGTGCCAGCAGTTTCACAGCCGGGACTAGCGGGAGTTCGTCCTACAATGAGCAGTTCTTC.

V usage is TRBV7-9 and J usage is TRBJ1-1; D is uncertain. Germline assignment: CDR1 SEHNR and CDR2 FQNEAQ (reference sequence). The length of the CDR3 is 15 residues. V dropped 5 bases and J dropped 0 bases, with 13 bases sitting between them. CDR3 residues: CASSPPDTMNTEAFF. The CDR3 DNA reads as TGTGCCAGCAGCCCCCCCGATACAATGAACACTGAAGCTTTCTTT.

The rearrangement links TRBV15 to TRBJ2-7; tentatively, D is TRBD1 (5 bases). V was shortened by 9 bases and J by 0 bases, with 12 bases between the two germline ends. Germline loops: CDR1 LNHNV, CDR2 YYDKDF (reference sequence). This CDR3 is built from 13 residues. As DNA, the CDR3 is TGTGCCACGGGGCCAGATCCCTCCTACGAGCAGTACTTC. Residues: CATGPDPSYEQYF.

The chain recombines TRBV7-2 with TRBJ2-7, with TRBD1 matching 8 bases. The CDR3 sequence is 15 residues long. Trimming took 5 bases from V and 3 from J; bases not matched to a gene: 9. Germline V gives CDR1 SGHTA, CDR2 FQGNSA. Here the CDR3 reads CASSLRTGMIYEQYF. The CDR3 coding sequence is TGTGCCAGCAGCCTTAGGACAGGGATGATCTACGAGCAGTACTTC. The full variable domain, in which reference TRBV7-2 and TRBJ2-7 provide the parts outside the CDR3, is GAGVSQSPSNKVTEKGKDVELRCDPISGHTALYWYRQSLGQGLEFLIYFQGNSAPDKSGLPSDRFSAERTGGSVSTLTIQRTQQEDSAVYLCASSLRTGMIYEQYFGPGTRLTVT.

The rearrangement joins TRBV27 to TRBJ1-2; TRBD1 matches 12 bases. V lost 4 bases, J lost 8 bases, and 5 bases stayed unmatched. Germline CDR1 is MNHEY and CDR2 is SMNVEV (reference sequence). The length of the CDR3 is 14 residues. The DNA of the CDR3 is TGTGCCAGCAGTTCGGGACAGGGGGCTGGGGGCTACACCTTC. Protein: CASSSGQGAGGYTF.

This clone was seen only once. V gene TRBV7-2 combines with J gene TRBJ2-2; D tentatively fits TRBD1 or TRBD2 (6 bases each). CDR3 length equals 16 residues. The germline V and J ends were trimmed by 0 bases and 5 bases, with 13 bases remaining between them. Germline V gene lookup returns CDR1 SGHTA and CDR2 FQGNSA. CDR3 nucleotide sequence: TGTGCCAGCAGCTTAGCGACGGGGGCTCGGACCGGGGAGCTGTTTTTT. This sequence encodes CASSLATGARTGELFF.

The chain recombines TRBV2 with TRBJ2-7; D gene unclear. The CDR3 totals 14 residues. The germline V gene encodes CDR1 SNHLY and CDR2 FYNNEI. The V end lost 1 base, the J end lost 4 bases, and 11 bases lay between the germline ends. The CDR3 sequence is CASSEEYSPYEQYF. CDR3 sequence (DNA): TGTGCCAGCAGTGAAGAGTACAGCCCGTACGAGCAGTACTTC.